This T cell receptor beta chain is drawn from a study of shared clonotypes between healthy human individuals. Findings and limits, study-wide: On the whole, naive subsets had larger estimated richness than memory subsets had. The naive CD4 repertoires of several donors were compared, and roughly 5.1% of clonotypes were shared.

Original processing notes: ImmunoSEQ output lacked quality scores and full-length reads, limiting matched filtering. Method: immunoSEQ multiplex PCR; TCRdb's copy keeps in-frame clones and lacks some. The DNA gave D and trimming, while V, J and clone size come from that table. The sample lists 2 million to 3 million clones, approximately 94% occurring once. V shed 3 bases, J shed 4 bases, and the junction held 10 bases outside the gene matches. Germline CDR1 and CDR2: SGHNT and YYREEE (reference sequence). This CDR3 comprises 16 residues. Concerning this clone: Its target is not known.

Sequenced input: naive CD4+ T cells from PBMCs. The subset: CD45RA+ positively selected. This clonotype originated in a man aged 18-30 years in good health. Some clones in this sample may be carry-over from other donors' samples. The rearrangement joins TRBV5-4 to TRBJ2-3; TRBD2 aligns across 8 bases. CDR3 nucleotides: TGTGCCAGCAGCTCGAGGACTAGCCGGGAATCAGATACGCAGTATTTT. Residues: CASSSRTSRESDTQYF.